Given below is one TCR beta chain in context. This receptor's antigen is unknown. No per-base quality is available; no much larger clone lies one base away. This sample is part of a study of blood T cell repertoires in COVID-19 (dated by TCRdb to 2019 to 2021). General notes on the study: Samples covering the acute and convalescent phases of COVID-19 were provided by collaborators in the United States, Italy and Spain. The material from the prospective study consisted of cDNA or gDNA derived from T cells, B-cell-depleted T cells, or PBMCs. Deeply sampled blood TCRbeta repertoires from subjects exposed to, actively infected with, or recovered from COVID-19 were included in the dataset. A freely available public database, intended as a resource for researchers studying the immune response to SARS-CoV-2, is where the repertoires were released. The samples were drawn from two sources: the first 160 participants of the ongoing ImmuneRACE study, and over 1,000 subjects contributed by 6 global collaborators. Sample metadata almost always included a de-identified subject ID, COVID-19 status, age in years and sex. Where available, HLA class I and class II types were taken from metadata supplied by the sample provider and were not determined by assay-based typing. The paper as a whole reports these results and caveats: The amount of clinical and demographic metadata varied by source and participant and was provided uncurated.

Participants in the prospective study were enrolled through a virtual design, were aged 18 to 89 years, and lived in under 25 United States geographic areas. In the prospective study, participants were assigned to cohorts based on the clinical history participants reported in a screening survey and a study questionnaire. Exposed participants were defined as having been in contact with someone with a PCR-confirmed or clinician-diagnosed COVID-19 case within 2 weeks of study entry. Each participant in the prospective study had whole blood, serum and a nasopharyngeal or oropharyngeal swab collected by mobile phlebotomists. Over a roughly 2-month period, participants in the prospective study had the option of providing additional blood draws and questionnaires. Before DNA extraction, prospective study blood samples were shipped either frozen or at room temperature. CDR1 and CDR2 are drawn from the germline V gene (reference sequence): LGHDT, YNNKEL. Trimming accounts for 0 bases at V and 1 base at J, while the number of junction bases matched to no gene is 0. The CDR3 starts with the cysteine, ends with the phenylalanine, and has 14 residues. Only CDR3 DNA is held: 42 bases, read in frame from base 1.

TCRbeta CDR3 regions were amplified from genomic DNA by means of the immunoSEQ Assay, a bias-controlled multiplex PCR. As for how the authors treated the data: The number of nucleated cells in each sample was estimated from the amplification of reference gene primers within the assay. To quantify the absolute abundance of each unique TCRbeta CDR3 rearrangement, sequence reads were collapsed and filtered. For each sample, productive Simpson clonality was calculated by taking the square root of Simpson's diversity index across productive rearrangements. The table was pulled from immuneACCESS by TCRdb, which kept in-frame rearrangements only. Such tables lose some clones; where checked, under half of the loss comes from unresolved V genes, and the rest has no known cause. V and J calls and clone size follow that table, whereas D and trimming were derived from the DNA. This sample gives almost 350,000 clones in total; roughly 86% of them show up just once. 0.85% to 1.3% of the sample rests with the top ten.

Recombination joined TRBV3-1 (or the pseudogene TRBV3-2) with TRBJ2-7; a stretch of 7 junction bases matches TRBD2. Sequenced sample: PBMCs or T cells enriched from blood (not recorded which). This receptor was identified in a woman aged 25 to 39 who had been exposed to COVID-19. This receptor has the CDR3 CASSQDGGSYEQYF. The nucleotide sequence is TGTGCCAGCAGCCAAGACGGGGGGTCCTACGAGCAGTACTTC.